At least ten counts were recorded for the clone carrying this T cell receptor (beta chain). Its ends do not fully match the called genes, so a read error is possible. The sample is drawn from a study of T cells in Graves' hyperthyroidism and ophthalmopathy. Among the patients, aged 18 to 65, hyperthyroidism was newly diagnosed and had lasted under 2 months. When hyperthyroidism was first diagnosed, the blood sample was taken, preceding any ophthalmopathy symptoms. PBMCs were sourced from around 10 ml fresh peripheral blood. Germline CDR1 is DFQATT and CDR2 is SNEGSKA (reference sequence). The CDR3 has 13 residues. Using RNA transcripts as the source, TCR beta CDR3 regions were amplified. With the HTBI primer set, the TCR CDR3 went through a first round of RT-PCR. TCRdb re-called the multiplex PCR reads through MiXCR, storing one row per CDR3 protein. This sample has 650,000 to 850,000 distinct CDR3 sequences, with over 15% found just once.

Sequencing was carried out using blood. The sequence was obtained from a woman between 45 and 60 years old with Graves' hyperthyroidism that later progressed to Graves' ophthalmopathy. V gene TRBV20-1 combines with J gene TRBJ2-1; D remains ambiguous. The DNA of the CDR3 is TGCAGTGCTGGAGAGATGAGATACAATGAGCAGTTCTTC. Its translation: CSAGEMRYNEQFF.